This TCR beta chain is from a study of T cell repertoires in cytomegalovirus infection. MiXCR was run by TCRdb on the reads, yielding one entry per CDR3 protein. The data hold approximately 590,000 distinct CDR3 sequences, with under 45% observed a single time. The sample holds a few counts of this clonotype. Its specificity is not known. The CDR3 sequence is 17 residues long. CDR1 SGHVS and CDR2 FQNEAQ come from the germline V gene. V lost 5 bases, J lost 0 bases, and 11 bases stayed unmatched. This receptor was identified in a human donor in good health (CMV status not recorded). Some clones in this sample may be carry-over from other donors' samples. V is TRBV7-8 and J is TRBJ1-1; 8 nucleotides match TRBD1. The sample was cultured PBMCs, taken from culture after CMV antigen stimulation. CDR3 nucleotide sequence: TGTGCCAGCAGCCGTAAACGACAGGGGTTTATGAACACTGAAGCTTTCTTT. Protein: CASSRKRQGFMNTEAFF.